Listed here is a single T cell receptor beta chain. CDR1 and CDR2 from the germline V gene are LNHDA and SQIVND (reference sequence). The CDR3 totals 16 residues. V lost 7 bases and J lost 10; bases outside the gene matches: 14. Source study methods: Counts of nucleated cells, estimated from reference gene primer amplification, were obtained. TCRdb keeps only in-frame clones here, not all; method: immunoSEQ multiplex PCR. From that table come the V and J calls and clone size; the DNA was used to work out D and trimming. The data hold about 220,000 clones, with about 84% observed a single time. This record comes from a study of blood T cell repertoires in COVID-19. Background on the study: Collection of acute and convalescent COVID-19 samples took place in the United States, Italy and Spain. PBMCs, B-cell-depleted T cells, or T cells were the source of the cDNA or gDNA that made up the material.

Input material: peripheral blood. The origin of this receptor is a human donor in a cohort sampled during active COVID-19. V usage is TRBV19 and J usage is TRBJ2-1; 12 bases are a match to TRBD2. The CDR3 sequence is CASTFVLAGGPGEQFF. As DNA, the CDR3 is TGTGCCAGTACCTTCGTCCTAGCGGGAGGGCCAGGGGAGCAGTTCTTC.